These 19 T cell receptor beta chains were all obtained from the same sample, sequenced in a study of T cells expressing NK-cell markers (dated by TCRdb to 2018 to 2021). Preparation of the library involved 5' RACE. The sequencer was an Illumina HiSeq 2000. Through TCRdb reprocessing, the reads give one entry per CDR3 protein sequence; DNA is omitted. The table of this sample itemizes approximately 380,000 distinct CDR3 sequences. The ten largest clones represent around 5.2% of the sample. Sequenced material: blood T cells: a sorted CD56 or NKG2C T cell subset, CD4+ or CD8+ T cells, or bulk PBMC T cells (not recorded which). The receptors derive from a man aged 18-70 years in good health.

This sequence joins TRBV12-3 or TRBV12-4 and TRBJ2-3; TCRdb's D call, TRBD1, is unchecked because there is no DNA. This CDR3 is built from 15 residues. This CDR3 is CASTIWGGGGNTQYF.

The gene calls are TRBV5-1 and TRBJ2-3; TCRdb's D gene call, TRBD2, goes unchecked for lack of DNA. This CDR3 spans 15 amino acids. Germline assignment: CDR1 SGHRS and CDR2 YFSETQ. This CDR3 is CASSSSGGATDTQYF.

The chain joins TRBV5-1 to TRBJ2-5. In germline, CDR1 is SGHRS, CDR2 YFSETQ. CDR3 length: 15 amino acids. CDR3 amino acids: CASSPGPVLGETQYF.

CDR3 loop: CASSVRGVDQPQHF. The chain employs TRBV6-1 and TRBJ1-5; TCRdb reports TRBD1, a call that lacks DNA to check it against. Germline CDR1 is MNHNS and CDR2 is SASEGT. The CDR3 has 14 amino acids.

The CDR3 is CASSHGLFQYF. V and J are TRBV3-1 and TRBJ2-5; TCRdb selects TRBD2, and the lack of DNA leaves this call unchecked. The CDR3 totals 11 residues. CDR1 is LGHDT, CDR2 YNNKEL, per germline (reference sequence).

CDR3 in amino acids: CASSLLDRVGNEQFF. The V and J genes are TRBV7-8 and TRBJ2-1; TCRdb's assignment of TRBD1 cannot be checked, as there is no DNA. Germline V lookup: CDR1 SGHVS, CDR2 FQNEAQ. The CDR3 length is 15 residues.

This sequence joins TRBV9 and TRBJ1-3; TCRdb names TRBD1, which stays unverified in the absence of DNA. Germline values: CDR1 SGDLS, CDR2 YYNGEE. This CDR3 has 17 amino acids. The CDR3 region is CASSVDSAGASGNTIYF.

The chain links TRBV2 to TRBJ1-1. The CDR3 has 14 residues. CDR1 is SNHLY and CDR2 is FYNNEI in the germline V gene. The CDR3 region is CASKPQGLNTEAFF.

The chain is built from TRBV5-1 and TRBJ2-3. In germline, CDR1 is SGHRS, CDR2 YFSETQ. This CDR3 region has 13 residues. Here the CDR3 reads CASSLVPPDTQYF. Full variable domain (rest looked up from reference TRBV5-1 and TRBJ2-3): KAGVTQTPRYLIKTRGQQVTLSCSPISGHRSVSWYQQTPGQGLQFLFEYFSETQRNKGNFPGRFSGRQFSNSRSEMNVSTLELGDSALYLCASSLVPPDTQYFGPGTRLTVL.

This chain links TRBV6-1 with TRBJ1-6. The CDR3 covers 16 residues. Looked up from germline, CDR1 is MNHNS and CDR2 is SASEGT. The CDR3 is CASSGTRSSYNSPLHF.

The chain couples TRBV27 to TRBJ2-5; lacking DNA, the TRBD1 call made by TCRdb goes unchecked. Germline V gene sequence: CDR1 MNHEY, CDR2 SMNVEV (reference sequence). This CDR3 has 15 residues. This CDR3 reads CASAPRWGVGQTQYF.

This chain joins TRBV12-3 or TRBV12-4 and TRBJ2-2; TCRdb's D call of TRBD2 is untestable without DNA. CDR3 length: 13 amino acids. CDR3 protein: CASSLLDAGELFF.

This chain's CDR3 is CASSTGPTYEQYF. J is TRBJ2-7 and V is TRBV28; TCRdb returns TRBD2, unconfirmable since there is no DNA. CDR1 is MDHEN and CDR2 is SYDVKM in the germline V gene. The CDR3 is 13 residues long.

The chain couples TRBV12-3 or TRBV12-4 to TRBJ2-2; the D call of TRBD2 rests on TCRdb alone, since no DNA is present to check it. The CDR3 is made up of 17 amino acids. CDR3 protein: CASSRGTSGGNTGELFF.

The chain couples TRBV7-2 to TRBJ2-7; TCRdb's D call of TRBD2 is untestable without DNA. This CDR3 contains 15 residues. Germline CDR1 SGHTA, CDR2 FQGNSA. CDR3: CASSPSFASGYEQYF.

This chain uses TRBV20-1 with TRBJ2-7; TCRdb gives TRBD2 as the D gene, but with no DNA this cannot be confirmed. Germline V gene lookup returns CDR1 DFQATT and CDR2 SNEGSKA (reference sequence). This CDR3 has 16 amino acids. The CDR3 sequence is CSATSLAGDFLNEQYF.

The gene calls are TRBV5-1 and TRBJ2-7. Germline-derived CDR1 and CDR2 are SGHRS and YFSETQ. This CDR3 region has 16 residues. CDR3 sequence: CASSFLRPATIYEQYF.

The V and J genes are TRBV3-1 and TRBJ2-7. CDR3 length: 12 amino acids. CDR1 and CDR2 from the germline V gene are LGHDT and YNNKEL (reference sequence). The CDR3 here is CASSLLSSEQYF.

The chain has TRBV28 and TRBJ2-5. The CDR3 covers 12 residues. Germline loops: CDR1 MDHEN, CDR2 SYDVKM. Here the CDR3 reads CASGGLPETQYF.